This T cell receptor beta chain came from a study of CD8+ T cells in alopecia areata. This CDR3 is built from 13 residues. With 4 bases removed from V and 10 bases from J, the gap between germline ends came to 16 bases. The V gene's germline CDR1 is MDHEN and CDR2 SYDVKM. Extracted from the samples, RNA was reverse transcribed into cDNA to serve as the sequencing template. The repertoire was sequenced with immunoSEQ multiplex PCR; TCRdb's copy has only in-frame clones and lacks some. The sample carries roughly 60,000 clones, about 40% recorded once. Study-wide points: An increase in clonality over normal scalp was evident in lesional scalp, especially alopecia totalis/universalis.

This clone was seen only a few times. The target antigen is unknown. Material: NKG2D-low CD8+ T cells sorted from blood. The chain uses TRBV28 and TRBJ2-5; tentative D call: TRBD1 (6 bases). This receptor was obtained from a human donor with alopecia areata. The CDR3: CASSSPRGRNQYF. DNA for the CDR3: TGTGCCAGCAGTTCCCCCAGGGGCCGAAACCAGTACTTC.